This T cell receptor beta chain originates from a study of blood T cell repertoires in COVID-19. Overall study context: Whether acute or convalescent, the COVID-19 samples came from the United States, Italy and Spain. The analysed material was cDNA or gDNA that came from T cells, B-cell-depleted T cells, or PBMCs.

Trimming took off 6 bases at V and 3 bases at J, with 20 bases between the two ends. The CDR3 loop spans 16 amino acids. From germline, CDR1 is KGHSH and CDR2 LQKENI. Only in-frame clones appear in the TCRdb table, and some are missing; sequencing was by immunoSEQ multiplex PCR. The table shows 250,000 or so clones, with 75% to 90% occurring only once. This clone was seen only a few times. Participants were aged about 18 to 89 years, lived in around 22 US areas, and enrolled virtually. The sequencing input was PBMCs or T cells enriched from blood (not recorded which). The source of this sequence is a man in his forties who had recovered from COVID-19. The rearrangement uses TRBV18 and TRBJ1-2; D is perhaps TRBD1 (6 bases). The CDR3 DNA follows: TGTGCCAGCTCTCCCACCAACCCGACAGGACACTATGGCTACACCTTC. Translated, it gives CASSPTNPTGHYGYTF.